This T cell receptor beta chain derives from a study of OX40 agonist ivuxolimab in advanced cancers. The wider study: Partial responses were recorded for three patients, including one with hepatocellular carcinoma and two with cutaneous melanoma. Study-wide points: Expanded clones belonging to CD8+ T cells outnumbered, on average, those of CD4+.

This CDR3 contains 12 residues. Germline V gene sequence: CDR1 PRHDT, CDR2 FYEKMQ (reference sequence). Some clones are missing from TCRdb's copy, which holds only in-frame ones; the method was immunoSEQ multiplex PCR. Of tens of thousands of clones in the sample, 85% were seen once. Details on this clone: Antigen: not known. One end of the junction does not line up with germline, which may come from a read error.

Blood samples were obtained at baseline, cycle 4 day 1, and cycle 7 day 1. V is TRBV13 and J is TRBJ2-7; possible D gene TRBD2, 5 bases. Sample: CD4+ or CD8+ T cells sorted from blood, taken in a trial of the OX40 agonist ivuxolimab. The clonotype comes from an adult with an advanced solid tumor such as melanoma, head and neck, liver or kidney cancer. CDR3: CASSLWGDKSHF. Here the CDR3 DNA reads TGTGCCAGCAGCTTGTGGGGAGACAAGTCACACTTC.